The 11 T cell receptor beta chains below come from one sample, sequenced in a study of cytomegalovirus exposure and HLA in healthy donors. The PCR employed 60 Vbeta primers together with 13 Jbeta primers. TCRdb's table, derived via immunoSEQ multiplex PCR, lists solely in-frame clones and lacks some. This table has around 130,000 clones, roughly 70% appearing once. Source material: PBMCs. All receptors come from a man in his forties in good health and CMV-seropositive.

This rearrangement joins TRBV11-2 to TRBJ1-1, with a possible D match to TRBD1 (6 bases). V was shortened by 3 bases and J by 1 base, with 18 bases between the two germline ends. The germline CDR1 and CDR2 sequences are SGHAT and FQNNGV. The CDR3 consists of 17 residues. The DNA of the CDR3 is TGTGCCAGCAGCTTCGCCGGACAGCCGGGGAGGAACACTGAAGCTTTCTTT. Its translation is CASSFAGQPGRNTEAFF. Looking up the rest from reference TRBV11-2 and TRBJ1-1 gives the full variable domain: EAGVAQSPRYKIIEKRQSVAFWCNPISGHATLYWYQQILGQGPKLLIQFQNNGVVDDSQLPKDRFSAERLKGVDSTLKIQPAKLEDSAVYLCASSFAGQPGRNTEAFFGQGTRLTVV.

The genes are TRBV23-1 and TRBJ1-1, with D perhaps matching TRBD1 (5 bases). TRBV23-1 is designated an ORF whose function remains uncertain. The CDR3 totals 19 residues. V was pared by 6 bases and J by 1 base, with 27 bases between. CDR3 sequence reads: CASSPEWGHGGEENTEAFF. Here the CDR3 DNA reads TGCGCCAGCAGCCCCGAGTGGGGCCACGGGGGAGAGGAGAACACTGAAGCTTTCTTT.

V usage is TRBV28 and J usage is TRBJ1-1, with 10 bases that match TRBD1. The CDR3 length is 15 residues. CDR1 and CDR2 (germline): MDHEN, SYDVKM. With 11 bases clipped from V and 4 bases from J, the junction kept 13 bases outside the gene matches. The DNA of the CDR3 is TGTGCCGGAACGACAGGGGGCAGTTTGGGCACTGAAGCTTTCTTT. Residues: CAGTTGGSLGTEAFF.

The chain employs TRBV5-5 and TRBJ1-2; a possible D gene is TRBD1 (5 bases). The CDR3 extends over 12 amino acids. The V end lost 4 bases, the J end lost 5 bases, and 9 bases lay between the germline ends. Per the germline V gene, CDR1 is SGHKS and CDR2 is YYEKEE (reference sequence). The CDR3 is CASSHSGYGYTF. CDR3 coding DNA: TGTGCCAGCAGCCATTCAGGGTATGGCTACACCTTC. Drawing the rest from reference TRBV5-5 and TRBJ1-2, the complete variable domain is DAGVTQSPTHLIKTRGQQVTLRCSPISGHKSVSWYQQVLGQGPQFIFQYYEKEERGRGNFPDRFSARQFPNYSSELNVNALLLGDSALYLCASSHSGYGYTFGSGTRLTVV.

The chain has TRBV7-9 and TRBJ1-5, with D uncertain. V gave up 4 bases and J gave up 5 bases, with 18 bases separating them. CDR3 size: 16 residues. Per the germline V gene, CDR1 is SEHNR and CDR2 is FQNEAQ (reference sequence). The CDR3 is CASSSGYRDSYQPQHF. CDR3 sequence (DNA): TGTGCCAGCAGCTCCGGATACCGGGATTCCTATCAGCCCCAGCATTTT.

The chain couples TRBV29-1 to TRBJ2-7; D perhaps matches TRBD2 (6 bases). Per germline, CDR1 SQVTM and CDR2 ANQGSEA. The CDR3 loop spans 12 amino acids. Trimming cost V 7 bases and J 5 bases, with 15 bases left between them. The CDR3 DNA sequence: TGCAGCGGGTGGGGGGAGAAGGACGAGCAGTACTTC. This translates into CSGWGEKDEQYF.

This chain connects TRBV30 to TRBJ1-2; D remains ambiguous. V lost 0 bases, J lost 8 bases, and 10 bases lay in between. Germline lookup yields CDR1 GTSNPN and CDR2 SVGIG (reference sequence). The CDR3 has 12 amino acids. The CDR3 coding sequence is TGTGCCTGGAGTGTAGATCGCCAGGGCTACACCTTC. As protein: CAWSVDRQGYTF.

Judged by abundance, this clone is medium-sized. The V and J genes are TRBV7-9 and TRBJ2-7, with 9 positions matching TRBD2. CDR3 length: 14 residues. CDR1 and CDR2 (germline): SEHNR, FQNEAQ (reference sequence). J was trimmed by 2 bases and V by 4 bases; bases with no gene match: 3. CDR3 bases: TGTGCCAGCAGCTCTAGCGGGATTCCCTACGAGCAGTACTTC. It is translated as CASSSSGIPYEQYF.

The chain uses TRBV6-6 and TRBJ1-4; 8 bases fit TRBD1. Looked up from germline, CDR1 is MNHNY and CDR2 is SVGAGI (reference sequence). The CDR3 loop spans 12 amino acids. The V segment lost 8 bases and the J segment 7 bases; nucleotides outside the gene matches: 3. The CDR3: CASGDRGEKLFF. CDR3 coding DNA: TGTGCCAGCGGCGACAGGGGTGAAAAACTGTTTTTT.

As for this clone: At one boundary the junction diverges from the germline segment, which might be a read error. The chain couples TRBV27 to TRBJ2-7, with 7 bases matching TRBD1. This CDR3 spans 15 amino acids. Germline-derived CDR1 and CDR2 are MNHEY and SMNVEV (reference sequence). The CDR3 DNA follows: TGTGCCAGCGGAATGGGACAGCTCGGGTCCTATGAGCAGTACTTC. Translating it yields CASGMGQLGSYEQYF.

This clone is a singleton in its sample. This chain links TRBV5-8 with TRBJ1-5, with a tentative D call TRBD1 (5 bases). Germline V CDR1 and CDR2: SGHTS, YDEGEE. Trimming removed 4 bases from V and 6 bases from J, with 14 bases in between. The CDR3 loop spans 14 amino acids. This chain's CDR3 is CASSPRETGQPQHF. The CDR3 nucleotides are TGTGCCAGCAGCCCCAGGGAAACAGGTCAGCCCCAGCATTTT.